Here is one TCR beta chain with its context. The target antigen is unknown. Every donor was a healthy person donating bone marrow. This specimen belongs to a study of cytomegalovirus exposure and HLA in healthy donors. Study-wide results and limits: Later analysis identified several of the most significant clusters that appeared linked to common viral pathogens.

Per the germline V gene, CDR1 is MRHNA and CDR2 is SNTAGT. J lost 1 base, V lost 5 bases, and 3 bases had no gene match. This CDR3 region has 15 residues. PCR involved 60 Vbeta and 13 Jbeta primers. Sequencing was performed with immunoSEQ multiplex PCR; in TCRdb, only in-frame clones are kept and a portion is missing. The table records more than 80,000 clones, 75% of them present only once. This clonotype originated in a male donor in good health and CMV-seropositive. The chain employs TRBV6-4 and TRBJ2-7, with 12 nucleotides matching TRBD2. The specimen was PBMCs. CDR3 amino acids: CASSRLAGASYEQYF. In DNA, the CDR3 is TGTGCCAGCAGTCGACTAGCGGGAGCATCCTACGAGCAGTACTTC.